The 32 T cell receptor beta chains reported below all come from one sample, sequenced in a study of T cell repertoires in cytomegalovirus infection. TCRdb ran MiXCR on the reads and lists one entry per CDR3 protein. The data hold 300,000 to 400,000 distinct CDR3 sequences, with roughly 25% observed a single time. For these receptors, no antigen is known. The source was cultured PBMCs, collected from culture after CMV antigen stimulation. These receptors came from a human donor in good health (CMV status not recorded). Some clones in this sample may be carry-over from other donors' samples.

This clonotype showed up just a few times. For the CDR3, the DNA is TGTGCCAGTAGTATAGGGGGGACAGGGAAAGAGACCCAGTACTTC. As protein: CASSIGGTGKETQYF. V and J are TRBV19 and TRBJ2-5; 9 nucleotides agree with TRBD1. The CDR3 totals 15 residues. With V trimmed by 1 base and J by 3 bases, 3 bases remained unmatched. Germline values: CDR1 LNHDA, CDR2 SQIVND (reference sequence). The full variable domain, its missing parts supplied by reference TRBV19 and TRBJ2-5, is DGGITQSPKYLFRKEGQNVTLSCEQNLNHDAMYWYRQDPGQGLRLIYYSQIVNDFQKGDIAEGYSVSREKKESFPLTVTSAQKNPTAFYLCASSIGGTGKETQYFGPGTRLLVL.

The gene calls are TRBV4-3 and TRBJ2-1; D is unclear. CDR3 length equals 17 residues. The V end lost 0 bases, the J end lost 0 bases, and 12 bases lay between the germline ends. In germline, CDR1 is LGHNA, CDR2 YSLEER. CDR3 DNA: TGCGCCAGCAGCCAAGATCCGACGTCAAGCTCCTACAATGAGCAGTTCTTC. Translation: CASSQDPTSSSYNEQFF.

The J gene is TRBJ1-4, the V gene TRBV7-3, with 7 positions matching TRBD1. Trimming took 5 bases from V and 8 from J; bases not matched to a gene: 11. The CDR3 runs to 15 residues. Germline V gives CDR1 SGHTA, CDR2 FQGTGA. The chain's CDR3 is CASSPGQAKGEKLFF. CDR3 nucleotide sequence: TGTGCCAGCAGCCCAGGACAGGCGAAGGGCGAAAAACTGTTTTTT.

This clonotype occurred a few times. The chain carries TRBV27 and TRBJ1-2; TRBD1 might be the D (5 bases). CDR1 MNHEY and CDR2 SMNVEV come from the germline V gene (reference sequence). The CDR3 covers 13 residues. V was clipped by 5 bases and J by 6 bases, with 13 bases between them. The DNA of the CDR3 is TGTGCCAGCAGTCCAAGGGACTCTAATGGCTACACCTTC. Encoded protein: CASSPRDSNGYTF.

This rearrangement joins TRBV6-2 or TRBV6-3 to TRBJ2-6, with D unclear. V dropped 6 bases and J dropped 2 bases, with 11 bases sitting between them. CDR3 length: 15 amino acids. CDR1 is MNHEY, CDR2 SVGEGT, per germline. The CDR3 nucleotides read TGTGCCAGCAGCTACGTACCAACTGGGGCCAACGTCCTGACTTTC. Amino acids: CASSYVPTGANVLTF.

Concerning this clonotype: Mismatch with germline at one junction end may stem from a read error. The chain couples TRBV7-8 to TRBJ2-1, with 7 bases aligning to TRBD1. The length of the CDR3 is 16 residues. CDR1 SGHVS and CDR2 FQNEAQ come from the germline V gene. CDR3 protein: CACSLRGQSSYNEQFF. The DNA of the CDR3 is TGTGCCTGCAGCTTAAGGGGGCAGAGCTCCTACAATGAGCAGTTCTTC.

This clonotype was seen many times. The CDR3 loop reads CASSLDQNNEQFF. The CDR3 DNA follows: TGTGCCAGCAGCTTAGACCAAAACAATGAGCAGTTCTTC. J is TRBJ2-1 and V is TRBV7-2; the D is unclear. Germline loops: CDR1 SGHTA, CDR2 FQGNSA. CDR3 length: 13 amino acids. The V gene lost 1 base and the J gene lost 5 bases, with 6 bases spanning the gap. Supplemented by reference TRBV7-2 and TRBJ2-1, the full variable domain reads GAGVSQSPSNKVTEKGKDVELRCDPISGHTALYWYRQSLGQGLEFLIYFQGNSAPDKSGLPSDRFSAERTGGSVSTLTIQRTQQEDSAVYLCASSLDQNNEQFFGPGTRLTVL.

This clonotype was found a few times. The chain employs TRBV27 and TRBJ1-2; TRBD1 agrees at 8 bases. The CDR3 covers 16 residues. Germline V CDR1 and CDR2: MNHEY, SMNVEV (reference sequence). The junction had 9 bases not matched to a gene; V was cut back by 4 bases and J by 2 bases. The CDR3 protein is CASSSGQAFGNYGYTF. For the CDR3, the DNA is TGTGCCAGCAGTTCGGGACAGGCCTTTGGGAACTATGGCTACACCTTC.

V usage is TRBV19 and J usage is TRBJ1-1; the D gene is possibly TRBD1 (6 bases). The CDR3 length is 16 residues. The V gene lost 1 base and the J gene lost 0 bases, with 12 bases spanning the gap. Germline lookup yields CDR1 LNHDA and CDR2 SQIVND (reference sequence). The CDR3, as DNA: TGTGCCAGTAGTATAGCGGGGGCGAGGATGAACACTGAAGCTTTCTTT. Amino acids: CASSIAGARMNTEAFF.

The chain carries TRBV12-3 or TRBV12-4 and TRBJ1-4, with 11 bases fitting TRBD1. There are 15 residues in the CDR3. V was pared by 1 base and J by 8 bases, with 3 bases of the junction left unmatched. CDR3 in amino acids: CASSLDGTGGEKLFF. CDR3 coding DNA: TGTGCCAGCAGTTTAGACGGGACAGGGGGAGAAAAACTGTTTTTT.

The chain joins TRBV11-2 to TRBJ2-7; 12 bases agree with TRBD2. This CDR3 has 20 amino acids. V was clipped by 0 bases and J by 0 bases; unmatched bases: 12. Germline V gene lookup returns CDR1 SGHAT and CDR2 FQNNGV. CDR3 in DNA: TGTGCCAGCAGCTTAGATCAGGCCAGGAGGACTAGCGGGACCTCCTACGAGCAGTACTTC. Its protein is CASSLDQARRTSGTSYEQYF.

This clonotype has only a few counts. The CDR3 protein is CASSFVSGVNYGYTF. The CDR3 DNA reads TGTGCCAGCAGTTTTGTATCGGGGGTGAACTATGGCTACACCTTC. This rearrangement joins TRBV28 to TRBJ1-2; possibly TRBD1 for D (5 bases). The germline CDR1 and CDR2 sequences are MDHEN and SYDVKM. Trimming pared 3 bases from V and 2 bases from J, leaving 13 bases between. CDR3 length: 15 amino acids.

V gene TRBV20-1 combines with J gene TRBJ1-1; D possibly corresponds to TRBD1 (6 bases). CDR1 DFQATT and CDR2 SNEGSKA come from the germline V gene (reference sequence). CDR3 size: 15 residues. With 2 bases removed from V and 1 base from J, the gap between germline ends came to 14 bases. The CDR3 DNA sequence: TGCAGTGCTAGACCACCCACAGGGAAGAACACTGAAGCTTTCTTT. Translating gives CSARPPTGKNTEAFF.

The table lists this clonotype with many counts. The DNA of the CDR3 is TGTGCCAGCAGCCACAGGGGGCTTTATTACGAGCAGTACTTC. Its protein is CASSHRGLYYEQYF. The gene calls are TRBV7-8 and TRBJ2-7, with 9 bases aligning to TRBD1. The CDR3 has 14 residues. The V and J ends lost 5 bases and 4 bases, in that order; junction bases with no gene match: 6. The germline V gene encodes CDR1 SGHVS and CDR2 FQNEAQ.

V gene TRBV19 combines with J gene TRBJ2-1; 9 positions match TRBD1. J lost 9 bases, V lost 7 bases, and 10 bases had no gene match. The CDR3 length is 14 residues. CDR1 LNHDA and CDR2 SQIVND come from the germline V gene (reference sequence). The CDR3, as DNA: TGTGCCAGTACTCAGACGGGACAGGGTTTTGAGCAGTTCTTC. It is translated as CASTQTGQGFEQFF. The whole variable domain, remainder taken from reference TRBV19 and TRBJ2-1, is DGGITQSPKYLFRKEGQNVTLSCEQNLNHDAMYWYRQDPGQGLRLIYYSQIVNDFQKGDIAEGYSVSREKKESFPLTVTSAQKNPTAFYLCASTQTGQGFEQFFGPGTRLTVL.

Points on this clonotype: At one end the junction does not follow the germline gene, possibly because of a read error. V gene TRBV7-6 combines with J gene TRBJ2-1; D perhaps matches TRBD1 (7 bases). The CDR3 consists of 13 residues. Per germline, CDR1 SGHVS and CDR2 FNYEAQ. CDR3 residues: CASSSQGGNEQFF. The CDR3 nucleotides are TGTGCTAGCAGCTCCCAGGGGGGCAATGAGCAGTTCTTC. The full variable domain, its missing parts supplied by reference TRBV7-6 and TRBJ2-1, is GAGVSQSPRYKVTKRGQDVALRCDPISGHVSLYWYRQALGQGPEFLTYFNYEAQQDKSGLPNDRFSAERPEGSISTLTIQRTEQRDSAMYRCASSSQGGNEQFFGPGTRLTVL.

This clonotype has ten or more counts. The chain's CDR3 is CASSFGVAEAFF. DNA of the CDR3: TGTGCCAGCAGCTTTGGGGTCGCTGAAGCTTTCTTT. This chain connects TRBV7-2 to TRBJ1-1; D gene unclear. The V gene lost 3 bases and the J gene lost 6 bases, with 8 bases spanning the gap. Germline lookup yields CDR1 SGHTA and CDR2 FQGNSA. The CDR3 is 12 amino acids.

J is TRBJ1-1 and V is TRBV6-6; 9 bases agree with TRBD1. V lost 7 bases, J lost 4 bases, and 7 bases stayed unmatched. The CDR3 totals 14 residues. Germline V gene sequence: CDR1 MNHNY, CDR2 SVGAGI (reference sequence). CDR3 in amino acids: CASKLEQGATEAFF. The CDR3 DNA reads TGTGCCAGCAAATTAGAACAGGGGGCCACTGAAGCTTTCTTT.

A few counts support this clonotype. The chain uses TRBV4-3 and TRBJ2-1; no clear D gene. The CDR3 consists of 14 residues. CDR1 LGHNA and CDR2 YSLEER come from the germline V gene. Between the trimmed V and J ends, which lost 0 bases and 4 bases, there was a span of 7 bases. CDR3 loop: CASSQDAVYNEQFF. Written as DNA, the CDR3 is TGCGCCAGCAGCCAAGATGCCGTGTACAATGAGCAGTTCTTC.

The chain uses TRBV7-8 and TRBJ2-5, with D unclear. Germline V lookup: CDR1 SGHVS, CDR2 FQNEAQ. The CDR3 covers 13 residues. Trimming pared 6 bases from V and 2 bases from J, leaving 10 bases between. In nucleotides, the CDR3 is TGTGCCAGCAGATCGCCCCCACAAGAGACCCAGTACTTC. Its protein is CASRSPPQETQYF.

The chain carries TRBV7-4 and TRBJ2-1; TRBD2 aligns across 9 bases. Germline CDR1 is SGHVT and CDR2 is SQSDAQ. V shed 6 bases, J shed 6 bases, and the junction held 6 bases outside the gene matches. This CDR3 contains 14 residues. The CDR3 protein is CASSNSGRGNEQFF. CDR3 bases: TGTGCCAGCAGTAATAGCGGGAGAGGCAATGAGCAGTTCTTC.

This clonotype turned up a few times. The gene calls are TRBV12-3 or TRBV12-4 and TRBJ1-1; D is undetermined. The CDR3 is 14 residues long. V lost 5 bases to trimming and J lost 1 base, with 11 bases between them. The CDR3 reads CASSTLLENTEAFF. The DNA for the CDR3 is TGTGCCAGCAGTACCCTACTTGAGAACACTGAAGCTTTCTTT.

V usage is TRBV28 and J usage is TRBJ2-1; TRBD2 matches at 8 bases. V gave up 5 bases and J gave up 7 bases; unmatched junction bases: 7. This CDR3 contains 14 residues. The germline V gene has CDR1 MDHEN and CDR2 SYDVKM. CDR3 nucleotide sequence: TGTGCCAGCAGTCGGGAGGGCCCGGTTAATGAGCAGTTCTTC. Translating it yields CASSREGPVNEQFF. Looking up the rest from reference TRBV28 and TRBJ2-1 gives the full variable domain: DVKVTQSSRYLVKRTGEKVFLECVQDMDHENMFWYRQDPGLGLRLIYFSYDVKMKEKGDIPEGYSVSREKKERFSLILESASTNQTSMYLCASSREGPVNEQFFGPGTRLTVL.

The chain couples TRBV12-3 or TRBV12-4 to TRBJ1-1; a possible D gene is TRBD1 (5 bases). V lost 5 bases and J lost 11, with 18 bases in between. CDR3 length: 13 residues. This chain's CDR3 is CASSILGGRDAFF. In nucleotides, the CDR3 is TGTGCCAGCAGTATACTTGGGGGTCGGGATGCTTTCTTT.

The genes are TRBV6-1 and TRBJ1-1; D gene unclear. V shed 5 bases and J shed 5 bases, with 15 bases lying between them. Per germline, CDR1 MNHNS and CDR2 SASEGT. The length of the CDR3 is 14 residues. This CDR3 is CASSWEGRKTEAFF. The DNA for the CDR3 is TGTGCCAGCAGTTGGGAAGGGAGGAAGACTGAAGCTTTCTTT.

The rearrangement links TRBV16 to TRBJ1-5; possibly TRBD1 for D (6 bases). CDR3 size: 14 residues. CDR1 and CDR2 from the germline V gene are KGHSY and FQNENV. Trimming removed 4 bases from V and 4 bases from J, with 11 bases in between. The CDR3 region has the DNA TGTGCCAGCAGCCGAGCTACAGGGAATCAGCCCCAGCATTTT. Amino acids: CASSRATGNQPQHF.

This clonotype occurred many times. The rearrangement joins TRBV7-2 to TRBJ1-1, with D tentatively TRBD1 (5 bases). The CDR3 runs 15 residues. In germline, CDR1 is SGHTA, CDR2 FQGNSA. V shed 5 bases and J shed 5 bases, with 18 bases lying between them. CDR3 sequence reads: CASSPQGVRLTEAFF. In nucleotides, the CDR3 is TGTGCCAGCAGCCCCCAGGGCGTCCGACTTACTGAAGCTTTCTTT.

This clonotype was observed a few times. The chain carries TRBV28 and TRBJ2-7; 7 bases line up with TRBD2. With V trimmed by 6 bases and J by 3 bases, 17 bases remained unmatched. Germline CDR1 and CDR2: MDHEN and SYDVKM. This CDR3 comprises 17 residues. The DNA for the CDR3 is TGTGCCAGCAGCACCCGGAGCGGCGGGAGTTATGTCTACGAGCAGTACTTC. Protein: CASSTRSGGSYVYEQYF.

This clonotype was counted a few times. V gene TRBV28 combines with J gene TRBJ1-2; D may be TRBD1 (5 bases). Per the germline V gene, CDR1 is MDHEN and CDR2 is SYDVKM. Trimming pared 2 bases from V and 8 bases from J, leaving 15 bases between. The CDR3 consists of 14 residues. The CDR3 DNA reads TGTGCCAGCAGTTTAGGCAGGGCCGCGACGGGCTACACCTTC. Residues: CASSLGRAATGYTF.

This clonotype was counted only a few times. V and J are TRBV19 and TRBJ2-1, with TRBD2 identical over 9 bases. CDR1 and CDR2 (germline): LNHDA, SQIVND (reference sequence). The V segment lost 1 base and the J segment 2 bases; nucleotides outside the gene matches: 9. This CDR3 contains 18 residues. CDR3 loop: CASSIVKLAGNAYNEQFF. The CDR3 DNA reads as TGTGCCAGTAGTATAGTGAAGCTAGCGGGAAATGCCTACAATGAGCAGTTCTTC.

In this sample, this clonotype turned up many times. The chain combines TRBV20-1 with TRBJ2-6; 7 nucleotides line up with TRBD2. Unmatched junction bases numbered 0, after V lost 2 bases and J lost 2 bases. Per germline, CDR1 DFQATT and CDR2 SNEGSKA (reference sequence). This CDR3 is built from 14 residues. The CDR3 reads CSARRGAGANVLTF. DNA of the CDR3: TGCAGTGCTAGACGGGGGGCTGGGGCCAACGTCCTGACTTTC.

V usage is TRBV12-3 or TRBV12-4 and J usage is TRBJ1-1, with 7 bases identical to TRBD1. The junction had 8 bases not matched to a gene; V was cut back by 6 bases and J by 4 bases. CDR3 length: 14 amino acids. CDR3 bases: TGTGCCAGCAGCCCGGGACAGACGGGCACTGAAGCTTTCTTT. This translates into CASSPGQTGTEAFF.